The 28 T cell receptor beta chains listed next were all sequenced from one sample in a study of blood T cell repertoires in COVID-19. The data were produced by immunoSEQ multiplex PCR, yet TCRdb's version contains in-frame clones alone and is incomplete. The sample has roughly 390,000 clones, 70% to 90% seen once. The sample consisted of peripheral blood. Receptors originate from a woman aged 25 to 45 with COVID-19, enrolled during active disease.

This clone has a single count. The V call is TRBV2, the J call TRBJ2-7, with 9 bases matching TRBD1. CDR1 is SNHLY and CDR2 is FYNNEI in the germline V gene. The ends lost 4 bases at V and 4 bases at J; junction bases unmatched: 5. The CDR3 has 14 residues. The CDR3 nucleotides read TGTGCCAGCAGTGGGGACAGGGACGGGTACGAGCAGTACTTC. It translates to CASSGDRDGYEQYF.

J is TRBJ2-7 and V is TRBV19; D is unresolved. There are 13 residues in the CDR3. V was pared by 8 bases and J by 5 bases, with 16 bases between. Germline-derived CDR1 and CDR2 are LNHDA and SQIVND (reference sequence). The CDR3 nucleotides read TGTGCCAGTCGTGCCCCGCCACGCGACGAGCAGTACTTC. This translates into CASRAPPRDEQYF.

This chain's CDR3 is CASSLNRLNQPQHF. The CDR3 DNA reads TGTGCCAGCAGTTTGAACAGGCTCAATCAGCCCCAGCATTTT. The V call is TRBV6-2 or TRBV6-3, the J call TRBJ1-5; tentative D call: TRBD1 (5 bases). Trimming removed 4 bases at V and 3 bases at J, with 10 bases between. The germline V gene has CDR1 MNHEY and CDR2 SVGEGT. This CDR3 has 14 amino acids.

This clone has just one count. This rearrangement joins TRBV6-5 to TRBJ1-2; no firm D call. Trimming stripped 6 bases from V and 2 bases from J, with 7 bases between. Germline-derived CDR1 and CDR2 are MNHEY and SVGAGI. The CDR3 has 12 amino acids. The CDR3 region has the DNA TGTGCCAGCAGCCTCAGGAACTATGGCTACACCTTC. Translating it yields CASSLRNYGYTF.

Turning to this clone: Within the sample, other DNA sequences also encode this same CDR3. The CDR3 DNA reads TGTGCCACCAGTGACCCGGGACAGAGCTCCTACGAGCAGTACTTC. It encodes CATSDPGQSSYEQYF. The J gene is TRBJ2-7, the V gene TRBV24-1, with 7 bases identical to TRBD1. Germline V gene lookup returns CDR1 KGHDR and CDR2 SFDVKD. After removal of 4 bases from V and 0 bases from J, the junction contained 5 bases not matched to a gene. The CDR3 loop spans 15 amino acids.

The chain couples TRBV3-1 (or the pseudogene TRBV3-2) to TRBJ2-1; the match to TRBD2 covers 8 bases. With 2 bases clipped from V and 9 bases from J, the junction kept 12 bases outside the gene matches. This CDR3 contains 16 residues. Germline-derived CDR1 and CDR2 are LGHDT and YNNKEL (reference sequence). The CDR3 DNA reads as TGTGCCAGCAGCCAAACCGGGACTAGTCTACTTCGTGAGCAGTTCTTC. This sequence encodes CASSQTGTSLLREQFF.

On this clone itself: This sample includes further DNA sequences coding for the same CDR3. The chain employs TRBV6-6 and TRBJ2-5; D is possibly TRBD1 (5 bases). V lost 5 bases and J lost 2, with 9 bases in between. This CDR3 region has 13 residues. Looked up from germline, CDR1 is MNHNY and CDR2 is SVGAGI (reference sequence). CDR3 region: CASSPDRQETQYF. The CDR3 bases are TGTGCCAGCAGTCCCGACAGACAAGAGACCCAGTACTTC.

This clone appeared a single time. CDR3 in amino acids: CASSNNRGRGRETQYF. The DNA of the CDR3 is TGTGCCAGTAGTAACAACAGGGGGCGTGGAAGAGAGACCCAGTACTTC. The rearrangement uses TRBV19 and TRBJ2-5; 9 positions agree with TRBD1. V shed 4 bases, J shed 4 bases, and the junction held 10 bases outside the gene matches. The CDR3 spans 16 residues. CDR1 is LNHDA and CDR2 is SQIVND in the germline V gene (reference sequence). Using reference TRBV19 and TRBJ2-5 for the parts outside the CDR3, the full variable domain is DGGITQSPKYLFRKEGQNVTLSCEQNLNHDAMYWYRQDPGQGLRLIYYSQIVNDFQKGDIAEGYSVSREKKESFPLTVTSAQKNPTAFYLCASSNNRGRGRETQYFGPGTRLLVL.

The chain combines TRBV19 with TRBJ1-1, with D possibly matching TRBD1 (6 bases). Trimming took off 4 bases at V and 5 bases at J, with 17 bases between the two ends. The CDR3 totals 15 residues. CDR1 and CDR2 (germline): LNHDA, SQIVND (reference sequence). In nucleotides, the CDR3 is TGTGCCAGTAGTACCCCCCAGGGGCGGGTTACTGAAGCTTTCTTT. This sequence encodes CASSTPQGRVTEAFF. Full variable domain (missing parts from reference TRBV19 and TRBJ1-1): DGGITQSPKYLFRKEGQNVTLSCEQNLNHDAMYWYRQDPGQGLRLIYYSQIVNDFQKGDIAEGYSVSREKKESFPLTVTSAQKNPTAFYLCASSTPQGRVTEAFFGQGTRLTVV.

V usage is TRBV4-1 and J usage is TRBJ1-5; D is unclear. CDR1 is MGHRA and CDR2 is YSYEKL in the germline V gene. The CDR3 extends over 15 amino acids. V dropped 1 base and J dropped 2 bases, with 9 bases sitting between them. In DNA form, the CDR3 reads TGCGCCAGCAGCCAAGGAAGACGGGGCAATCAGCCCCAGCATTTT. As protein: CASSQGRRGNQPQHF.

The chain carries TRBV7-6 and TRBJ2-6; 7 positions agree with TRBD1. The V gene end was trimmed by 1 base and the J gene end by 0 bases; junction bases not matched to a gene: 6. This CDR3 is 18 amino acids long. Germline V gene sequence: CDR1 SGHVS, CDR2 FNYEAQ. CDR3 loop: CASSLVDRASSGANVLTF. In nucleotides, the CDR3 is TGTGCCAGCAGCTTAGTTGACAGGGCGAGCTCTGGGGCCAACGTCCTGACTTTC.

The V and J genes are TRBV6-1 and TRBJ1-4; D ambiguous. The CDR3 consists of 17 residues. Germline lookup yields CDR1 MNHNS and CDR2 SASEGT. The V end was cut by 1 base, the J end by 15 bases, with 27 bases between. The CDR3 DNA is TGTGCCAGCAGTGAAGAAGGACGGGGTGTCGGAGTGAAAAACTTGTTTTTT. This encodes CASSEEGRGVGVKNLFF.

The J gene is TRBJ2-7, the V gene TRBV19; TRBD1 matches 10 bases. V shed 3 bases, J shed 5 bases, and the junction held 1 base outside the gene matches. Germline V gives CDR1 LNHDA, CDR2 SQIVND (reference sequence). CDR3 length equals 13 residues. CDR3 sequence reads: CASSMGTGDEQYF. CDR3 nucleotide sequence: TGTGCCAGTAGTATGGGGACAGGGGACGAGCAGTACTTC. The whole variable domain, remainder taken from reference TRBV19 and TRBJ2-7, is DGGITQSPKYLFRKEGQNVTLSCEQNLNHDAMYWYRQDPGQGLRLIYYSQIVNDFQKGDIAEGYSVSREKKESFPLTVTSAQKNPTAFYLCASSMGTGDEQYFGPGTRLTVT.

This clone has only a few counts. This CDR3 reads CASSVGTVSNEKLFF. The DNA for the CDR3 is TGTGCCAGCAGCGTAGGGACAGTTTCTAATGAAAAACTGTTTTTT. The rearrangement uses TRBV9 and TRBJ1-4; possible D gene TRBD1, 6 bases. The V and J ends lost 0 bases and 3 bases respectively, with 9 bases between them. Germline CDR1 SGDLS, CDR2 YYNGEE. The CDR3 consists of 15 residues.

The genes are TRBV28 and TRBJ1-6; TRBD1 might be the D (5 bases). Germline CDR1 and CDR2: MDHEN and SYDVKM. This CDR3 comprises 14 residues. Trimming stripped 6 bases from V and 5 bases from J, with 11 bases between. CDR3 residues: CASSPRENNSPLHF. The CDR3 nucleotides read TGTGCCAGCAGCCCCAGGGAAAATAATTCACCCCTCCACTTT.

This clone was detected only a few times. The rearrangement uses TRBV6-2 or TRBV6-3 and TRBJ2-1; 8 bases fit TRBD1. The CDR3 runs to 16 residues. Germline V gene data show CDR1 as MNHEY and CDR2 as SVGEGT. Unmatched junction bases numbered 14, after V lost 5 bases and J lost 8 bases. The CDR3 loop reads CASSGTGTGRDDEQFF. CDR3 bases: TGTGCCAGCAGTGGTACCGGGACAGGTAGAGACGATGAGCAGTTCTTC.

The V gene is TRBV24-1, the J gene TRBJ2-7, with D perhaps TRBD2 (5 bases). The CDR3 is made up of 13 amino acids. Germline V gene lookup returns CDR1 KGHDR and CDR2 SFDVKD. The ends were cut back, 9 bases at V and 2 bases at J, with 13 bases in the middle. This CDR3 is CATRGNTTYEQYF. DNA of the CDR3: TGTGCCACCCGGGGAAACACGACCTACGAGCAGTACTTC.

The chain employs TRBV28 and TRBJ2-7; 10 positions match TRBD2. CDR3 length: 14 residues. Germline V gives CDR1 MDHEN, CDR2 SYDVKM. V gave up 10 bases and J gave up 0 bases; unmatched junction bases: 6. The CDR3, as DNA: TGTGCCACCTTAGCTAGCGGGAGCTCCTACGAGCAGTACTTC. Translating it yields CATLASGSSYEQYF.

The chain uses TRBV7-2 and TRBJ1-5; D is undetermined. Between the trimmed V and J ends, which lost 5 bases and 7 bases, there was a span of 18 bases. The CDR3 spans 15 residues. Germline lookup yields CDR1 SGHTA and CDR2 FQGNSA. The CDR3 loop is CASSPGPYGSQPQHF. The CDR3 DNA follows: TGTGCCAGCAGCCCAGGCCCATACGGGAGCCAGCCCCAGCATTTT. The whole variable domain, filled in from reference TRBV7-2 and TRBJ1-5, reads GAGVSQSPSNKVTEKGKDVELRCDPISGHTALYWYRQSLGQGLEFLIYFQGNSAPDKSGLPSDRFSAERTGGSVSTLTIQRTQQEDSAVYLCASSPGPYGSQPQHFGDGTRLSIL.

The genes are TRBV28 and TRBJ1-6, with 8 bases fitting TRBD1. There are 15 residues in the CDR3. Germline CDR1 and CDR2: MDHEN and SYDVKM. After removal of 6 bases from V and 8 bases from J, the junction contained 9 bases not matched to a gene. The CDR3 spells CASRIQGAIYSPLHF. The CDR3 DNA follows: TGTGCCAGCAGAATTCAGGGGGCCATTTATTCACCCCTCCACTTT.

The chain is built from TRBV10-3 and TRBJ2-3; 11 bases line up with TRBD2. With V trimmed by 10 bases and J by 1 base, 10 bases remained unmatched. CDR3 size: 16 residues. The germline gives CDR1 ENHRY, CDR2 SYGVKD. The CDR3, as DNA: TGTGCCACCTCGGTGGGACTAGCGGCCGGCACAGATACGCAGTATTTT. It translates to CATSVGLAAGTDTQYF.

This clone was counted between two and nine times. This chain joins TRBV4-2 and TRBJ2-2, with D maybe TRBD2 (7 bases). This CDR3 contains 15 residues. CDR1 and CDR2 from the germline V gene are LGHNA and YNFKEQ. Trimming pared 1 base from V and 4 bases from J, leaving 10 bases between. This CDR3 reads CASSQGGGGTGELFF. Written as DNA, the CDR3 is TGTGCCAGCAGCCAAGGAGGGGGGGGCACCGGGGAGCTGTTTTTT.

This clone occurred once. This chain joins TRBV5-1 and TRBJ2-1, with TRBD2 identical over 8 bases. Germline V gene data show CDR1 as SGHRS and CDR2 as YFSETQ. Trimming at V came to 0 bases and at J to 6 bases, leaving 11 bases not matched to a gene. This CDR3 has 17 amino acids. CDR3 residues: CASSLVPGAGGSNEQFF. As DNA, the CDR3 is TGCGCCAGCAGCTTGGTCCCTGGGGCGGGAGGTTCCAATGAGCAGTTCTTC.

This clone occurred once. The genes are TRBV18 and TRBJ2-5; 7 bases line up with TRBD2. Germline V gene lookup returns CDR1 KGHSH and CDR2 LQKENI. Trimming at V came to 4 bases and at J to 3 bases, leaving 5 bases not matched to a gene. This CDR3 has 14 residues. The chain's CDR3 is CASSLASGKETQYF. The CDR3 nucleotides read TGTGCCAGCTCACTTGCTAGCGGAAAAGAGACCCAGTACTTC.

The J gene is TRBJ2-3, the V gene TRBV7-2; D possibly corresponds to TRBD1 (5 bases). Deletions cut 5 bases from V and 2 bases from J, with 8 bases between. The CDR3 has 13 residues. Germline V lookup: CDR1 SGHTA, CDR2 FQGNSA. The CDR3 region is CASSVTVTDTQYF. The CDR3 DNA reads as TGTGCCAGCAGCGTGACAGTCACAGATACGCAGTATTTT.

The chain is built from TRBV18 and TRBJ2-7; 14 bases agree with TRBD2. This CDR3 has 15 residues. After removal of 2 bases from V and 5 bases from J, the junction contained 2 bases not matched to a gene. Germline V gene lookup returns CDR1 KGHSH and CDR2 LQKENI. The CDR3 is CASSPGLAGGDEQYF. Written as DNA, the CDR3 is TGTGCCAGCTCACCAGGACTAGCGGGAGGCGACGAGCAGTACTTC.

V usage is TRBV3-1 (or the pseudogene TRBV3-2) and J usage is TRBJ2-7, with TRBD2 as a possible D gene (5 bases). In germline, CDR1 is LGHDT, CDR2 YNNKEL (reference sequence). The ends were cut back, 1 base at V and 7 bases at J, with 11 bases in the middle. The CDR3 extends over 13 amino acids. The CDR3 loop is CASSQAPGVEQYF. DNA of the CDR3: TGTGCCAGCAGCCAAGCCCCCGGGGTAGAGCAGTACTTC.

The CDR3 DNA reads as TGTGCCTGGAGCGCAGGGACAGGGAATGCCGGGGAGCTGTTTTTT. This gives the protein CAWSAGTGNAGELFF. J is TRBJ2-2 and V is TRBV30; 9 bases line up with TRBD1. CDR1 and CDR2 (germline): GTSNPN, SVGIG (reference sequence). The CDR3 sequence is 15 residues long. Trimming removed 3 bases from V and 6 bases from J; junction bases left unmatched: 8. The whole variable domain, filled in from reference TRBV30 and TRBJ2-2, reads SQTIHQWPATLVQPVGSPLSLECTVEGTSNPNLYWYRQAAGRGLQLLFYSVGIGQISSEVPQNLSASRPQDRQFILSSKKLLLSDSGFYLCAWSAGTGNAGELFFGEGSRLTVL.